The 25 T cell receptor beta chains given below trace back to one sample, sequenced in a study of regulatory T cells in long-lasting Graves disease. Time point indicated: newly diagnosed GD, antithyroid drugs for less than 3 months. PBMC RNA served as the TCR library source. The authors built TCR beta libraries using iRepertoire HTBI primers and Arm-PCR of CDR3 regions. One entry per CDR3 protein results from TCRdb running MiXCR on the multiplex PCR reads. The sample holds 350,000 to 500,000 distinct CDR3 sequences; approximately 15% are singletons and the top ten take approximately 17%. The sample also formed part of further work on T cells in Graves' hyperthyroidism and ophthalmopathy.

The specimen comprised peripheral blood mononuclear cells (PBMCs), sampled at new diagnosis, from a patient treated with antithyroid drugs. The receptors were sampled from a woman between 50 and 59 years old with Graves disease.

This clonotype was seen a handful of times. The gene calls are TRBV24-1 and TRBJ2-1, with 13 bases fitting TRBD2. CDR1 KGHDR and CDR2 SFDVKD come from the germline V gene. The V gene end was trimmed by 5 bases and the J gene end by 6 bases; junction bases not matched to a gene: 6. The CDR3 is 16 residues long. The CDR3 nucleotides read TGTGCCACCAGTGGTATAGGACTAGCGGGAGTCAATGAGCAGTTCTTC. This gives the protein CATSGIGLAGVNEQFF.

This clonotype was detected only a few times. The chain combines TRBV6-2 or TRBV6-3 with TRBJ2-1; D is unresolved. The CDR3 totals 16 residues. Per the germline V gene, CDR1 is MNHEY and CDR2 is SVGEGT. With 0 bases removed from V and 3 bases from J, the gap between germline ends came to 12 bases. This CDR3 reads CASSYSLDGYYNEQFF. The CDR3 bases are TGTGCCAGCAGTTACTCGCTGGACGGCTACTACAATGAGCAGTTCTTC.

This clonotype has just a few counts. The V call is TRBV14, the J call TRBJ2-2; D call uncertain. Germline V gene lookup returns CDR1 SGHDN and CDR2 FVKESK. V lost 5 bases and J lost 5, with 12 bases in between. CDR3 length: 14 residues. The CDR3 region has the DNA TGTGCCAGCAGCGGGGTAGCCTCAACCGGGGAGCTGTTTTTT. Its translation: CASSGVASTGELFF.

This clonotype was picked up many times. The chain is built from TRBV28 and TRBJ2-7; 7 bases match TRBD2. Germline V gene sequence: CDR1 MDHEN, CDR2 SYDVKM. CDR3 length: 14 amino acids. Germline trimming cut 10 bases from V and 4 bases from J; bases unmatched to any gene: 13. In DNA form, the CDR3 reads TGTGCCATTGGACGGGAGGCGCGAAGGTACGAGCAGTACTTC. Its translation: CAIGREARRYEQYF.

A few counts support this clonotype. This chain joins TRBV6-6 and TRBJ2-1; D uncertain. Germline CDR1 MNHNY, CDR2 SVGAGI (reference sequence). The CDR3 totals 17 residues. The germline V and J ends were trimmed by 0 bases and 0 bases, with 12 bases remaining between them. The CDR3 spells CASSYSGRRSSYNEQFF. The CDR3 nucleotides read TGTGCCAGCAGTTACTCGGGTCGGAGAAGCTCCTACAATGAGCAGTTCTTC.

This clonotype was picked up many times. The genes are TRBV20-1 and TRBJ2-3; D unresolved. The germline gives CDR1 DFQATT, CDR2 SNEGSKA (reference sequence). V was trimmed by 3 bases and J by 1 base, leaving 11 bases between them. CDR3 size: 14 residues. The CDR3 reads CSASSTDGTDTQYF. DNA of the CDR3: TGCAGTGCTAGTTCTACAGACGGCACAGATACGCAGTATTTT.

The chain recombines TRBV27 with TRBJ2-5; unclear D gene. There are 15 residues in the CDR3. V was clipped by 9 bases and J by 0 bases, with 17 bases between them. CDR1 MNHEY and CDR2 SMNVEV come from the germline V gene (reference sequence). The CDR3: CASQISRQDQETQYF. The CDR3 DNA reads TGTGCCAGTCAAATTTCAAGGCAGGACCAAGAGACCCAGTACTTC.

This clonotype was seen at least ten times. The rearrangement uses TRBV5-1 and TRBJ2-2, with D perhaps matching TRBD1 (5 bases). Germline CDR1 is SGHRS and CDR2 is YFSETQ. The CDR3 is made up of 15 amino acids. V lost 0 bases, J lost 4 bases, and 10 bases lay in between. The CDR3 nucleotides are TGCGCCAGCAGCTTGGACAGGCCTGCCACCGGGGAGCTGTTTTTT. Amino acid sequence: CASSLDRPATGELFF.

The rearrangement joins TRBV18 to TRBJ2-4, with unresolved D. Germline V gene sequence: CDR1 KGHSH, CDR2 LQKENI. V was trimmed by 5 bases and J by 10 bases, leaving 18 bases between them. The CDR3 is 14 residues long. DNA of the CDR3: TGTGCCAGCTCAGCAGTGGGCAGCGAATGGATTCAGTACTTC. It yields the protein CASSAVGSEWIQYF.

This clonotype turned up a few times. Possible read error: a much larger clone is one base away. This rearrangement joins TRBV2 to TRBJ2-1; 16 bases align to TRBD2. Germline trimming cut 0 bases from V and 8 bases from J; bases unmatched to any gene: 13. There are 20 residues in the CDR3. The germline V gene encodes CDR1 SNHLY and CDR2 FYNNEI. CDR3 sequence: CASSEAGGGTSGRAWDEQFF. DNA of the CDR3: TGTGCCAGCAGTGAAGCGGGAGGTGGGACTAGCGGGAGGGCTTGGGATGAGCAGTTCTTC.

This clonotype came up many times. The chain joins TRBV30 to TRBJ1-1, with D hard to call. The V gene lost 2 bases and the J gene lost 3 bases, with 10 bases spanning the gap. Looked up from germline, CDR1 is GTSNPN and CDR2 is SVGIG (reference sequence). This CDR3 has 13 amino acids. The CDR3 here is CAWSPASDTEAFF. The DNA for the CDR3 is TGTGCCTGGAGTCCAGCATCGGACACTGAAGCTTTCTTT.

This clonotype was detected a few times. A much larger clone sits a single nucleotide away, making a read error possible. V usage is TRBV30 and J usage is TRBJ2-5, with TRBD2 as a possible D gene (5 bases). The ends were cut back, 0 bases at V and 7 bases at J, with 12 bases in the middle. CDR1 GTSNPN and CDR2 SVGIG come from the germline V gene (reference sequence). This CDR3 comprises 13 residues. The DNA of the CDR3 is TGTGCCTGGAGTGTAGCGGAGTTTTTGACCCAGTACTTC. This translates into CAWSVAEFLTQYF.

This clonotype was seen many times. The J gene is TRBJ2-7, the V gene TRBV10-3; TRBD2 aligns across 9 bases. Germline CDR1 is ENHRY and CDR2 is SYGVKD. The J segment lost 2 bases and the V segment lost 4 bases, leaving 3 bases of the junction unmatched. The CDR3 consists of 14 residues. The CDR3 protein is CAISGTSETYEQYF. Written as DNA, the CDR3 is TGTGCCATCAGTGGGACTAGCGAGACCTACGAGCAGTACTTC.

CDR3 sequence (DNA): TGTGCCAGCGCTGGACTAAACTACGAGCAGTACTTC. Translated: CASAGLNYEQYF. The chain carries TRBV6-1 and TRBJ2-7; a possible D gene is TRBD2 (6 bases). Trimming left V 8 bases short and J 3 bases short, with 11 bases between. CDR3 length: 12 residues. Germline V gene data show CDR1 as MNHNS and CDR2 as SASEGT.

This clonotype was counted between two and nine times. The chain recombines TRBV19 with TRBJ2-2, with TRBD1 matching over 9 bases. The CDR3 has 15 amino acids. Germline lookup yields CDR1 LNHDA and CDR2 SQIVND (reference sequence). V shed 7 bases, J shed 5 bases, and the junction held 8 bases outside the gene matches. The chain's CDR3 is CASIRQGDGTGELFF. In nucleotides, the CDR3 is TGTGCCAGTATCCGACAGGGGGATGGAACCGGGGAGCTGTTTTTT.

The chain recombines TRBV20-1 with TRBJ2-4; D is unresolved. The germline gives CDR1 DFQATT, CDR2 SNEGSKA (reference sequence). Between the trimmed V and J ends, which lost 0 bases and 2 bases, there was a span of 8 bases. The CDR3 loop spans 14 amino acids. The CDR3 loop reads CSARDWRTKNIQYF. CDR3 DNA sequence: TGCAGTGCTAGAGATTGGCGGACCAAAAACATTCAGTACTTC.

This clonotype came up many times. The rearrangement joins TRBV18 to TRBJ2-1; D tentatively fits TRBD1 or TRBD2 (5 bases each). The germline V gene encodes CDR1 KGHSH and CDR2 LQKENI. The CDR3 runs 14 residues. V lost 1 base and J lost 6, with 10 bases in between. The CDR3 nucleotides read TGTGCCAGCTCACCACTCGGGACCATCAATGAGCAGTTCTTC. Its protein product is CASSPLGTINEQFF.

This clonotype was recorded a few times. V usage is TRBV4-1 and J usage is TRBJ2-1; D may be TRBD1 or TRBD2 (5 bases each). Trimming took off 3 bases at V and 4 bases at J, with 16 bases between the two ends. CDR1 is MGHRA, CDR2 YSYEKL, per germline. This CDR3 comprises 16 residues. CDR3 DNA sequence: TGCGCCAGCAGCCATGCCGGGACCCGACTTTACAATGAGCAGTTCTTC. It translates to CASSHAGTRLYNEQFF.

This chain links TRBV13 with TRBJ2-7, with D perhaps TRBD1 or TRBD2 (6 bases each). The CDR3 has 17 amino acids. Trimming removed 5 bases at V and 3 bases at J, with 23 bases between. Germline V gives CDR1 PRHDT, CDR2 FYEKMQ (reference sequence). The CDR3: CASSPGAIGGTLYEQYF. CDR3 coding DNA: TGTGCCAGCAGCCCGGGAGCGATAGGGGGGACCCTCTACGAGCAGTACTTC.

This clonotype was detected many times. V gene TRBV7-9 combines with J gene TRBJ2-7; the D gene is possibly TRBD1 (6 bases). The V and J ends lost 1 base and 2 bases respectively, with 15 bases between them. CDR3 length equals 16 residues. Germline assignment: CDR1 SEHNR and CDR2 FQNEAQ (reference sequence). DNA for the CDR3: TGTGCCAGCAGCTTAGTTGGCAGGGGCCTCACCTACGAGCAGTACTTC. Residues: CASSLVGRGLTYEQYF.

The chain employs TRBV5-6 and TRBJ2-1; 11 nucleotides align to TRBD2. V lost 2 bases and J lost 10; bases outside the gene matches: 5. The CDR3 extends over 14 amino acids. From germline, CDR1 is SGHDT and CDR2 YYEEEE. CDR3 sequence: CASSFGTSGYEQFF. For the CDR3, the DNA is TGTGCCAGCAGCTTCGGGACTAGCGGCTACGAGCAGTTCTTC.

V usage is TRBV28 and J usage is TRBJ2-2; maybe TRBD1 (5 bases). Trimming left V 6 bases short and J 5 bases short, with 7 bases between. There are 12 residues in the CDR3. Germline CDR1 is MDHEN and CDR2 is SYDVKM. As DNA, the CDR3 is TGTGCCAGCAGAACAGGTACCGGGGAGCTGTTTTTT. As protein: CASRTGTGELFF.

Ten or more counts support this clonotype. This chain uses TRBV29-1 with TRBJ2-1; 13 bases map to TRBD2. The CDR3 is made up of 14 amino acids. J lost 7 bases, V lost 6 bases, and 6 bases had no gene match. Germline lookup yields CDR1 SQVTM and CDR2 ANQGSEA. DNA of the CDR3: TGCAGCGTCACTGGACTAGCGGGAGTTAATGAGCAGTTCTTC. It encodes CSVTGLAGVNEQFF.

There are many counts of this clonotype. The chain has TRBV5-5 and TRBJ2-7, with TRBD1 as a possible D gene (6 bases). Germline-derived CDR1 and CDR2 are SGHKS and YYEKEE (reference sequence). V lost 1 base and J lost 6, with 11 bases in between. This CDR3 region has 13 residues. CDR3 residues: CASSLSGEPEQYF. In DNA, the CDR3 is TGTGCCAGCAGCTTGTCAGGGGAGCCCGAGCAGTACTTC. Full variable domain (rest looked up from reference TRBV5-5 and TRBJ2-7): DAGVTQSPTHLIKTRGQQVTLRCSPISGHKSVSWYQQVLGQGPQFIFQYYEKEERGRGNFPDRFSARQFPNYSSELNVNALLLGDSALYLCASSLSGEPEQYFGPGTRLTVT.

V is TRBV9 and J is TRBJ2-5; D is uncertain. Trimming took off 3 bases at V and 1 base at J, with 10 bases between the two ends. The CDR3 loop spans 14 amino acids. Germline CDR1 is SGDLS and CDR2 is YYNGEE. This chain's CDR3 is CASSARTGQETQYF. Here the CDR3 DNA reads TGTGCCAGCAGCGCCCGGACGGGCCAAGAGACCCAGTACTTC.